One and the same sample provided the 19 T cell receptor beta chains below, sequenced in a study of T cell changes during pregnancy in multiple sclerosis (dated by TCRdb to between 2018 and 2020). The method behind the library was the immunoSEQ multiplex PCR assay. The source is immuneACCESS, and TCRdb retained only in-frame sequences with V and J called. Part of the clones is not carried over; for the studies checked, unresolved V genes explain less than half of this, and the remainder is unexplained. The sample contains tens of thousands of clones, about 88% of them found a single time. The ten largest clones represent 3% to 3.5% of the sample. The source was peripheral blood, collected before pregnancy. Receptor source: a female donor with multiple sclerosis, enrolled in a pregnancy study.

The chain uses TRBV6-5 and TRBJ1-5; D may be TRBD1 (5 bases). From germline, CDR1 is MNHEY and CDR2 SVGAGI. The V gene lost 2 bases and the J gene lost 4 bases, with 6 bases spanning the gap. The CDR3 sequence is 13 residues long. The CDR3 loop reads CASSYRGNQPQHF. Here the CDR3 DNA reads TGTGCCAGCAGTTACAGGGGAAATCAGCCCCAGCATTTT.

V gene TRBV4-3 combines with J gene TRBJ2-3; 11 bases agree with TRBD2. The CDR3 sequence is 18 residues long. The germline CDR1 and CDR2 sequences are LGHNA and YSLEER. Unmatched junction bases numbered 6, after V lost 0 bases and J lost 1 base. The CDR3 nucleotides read TGCGCCAGCAGCCAAGATTCCCTAGCGGGGGGTCGCACAGATACGCAGTATTTT. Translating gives CASSQDSLAGGRTDTQYF.

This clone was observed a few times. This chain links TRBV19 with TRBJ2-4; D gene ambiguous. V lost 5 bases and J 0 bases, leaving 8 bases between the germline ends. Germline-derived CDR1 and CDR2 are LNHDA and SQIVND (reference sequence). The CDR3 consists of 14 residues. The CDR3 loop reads CASSGRLAKNIQYF. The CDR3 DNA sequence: TGTGCCAGTAGTGGCAGGCTAGCCAAAAACATTCAGTACTTC.

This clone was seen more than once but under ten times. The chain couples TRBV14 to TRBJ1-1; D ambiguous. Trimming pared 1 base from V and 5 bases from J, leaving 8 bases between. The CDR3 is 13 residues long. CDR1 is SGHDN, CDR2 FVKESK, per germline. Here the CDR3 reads CASSQGGETEAFF. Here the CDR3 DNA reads TGTGCCAGCAGCCAAGGCGGGGAAACTGAAGCTTTCTTT.

The CDR3 nucleotides read TGTGCCAGCAGCACAGGGGCCAACGTCCTGACTTTC. It translates to CASSTGANVLTF. V is TRBV7-3 and J is TRBJ2-6; unclear D gene. Between the trimmed V and J ends, which lost 5 bases and 4 bases, there was a span of 3 bases. Germline V lookup: CDR1 SGHTA, CDR2 FQGTGA. This CDR3 is built from 12 residues.

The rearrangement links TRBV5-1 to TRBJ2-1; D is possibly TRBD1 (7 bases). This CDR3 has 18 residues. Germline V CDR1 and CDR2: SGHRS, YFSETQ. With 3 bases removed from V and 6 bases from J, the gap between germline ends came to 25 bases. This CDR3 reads CASSSKPWAVQGGNEQFF. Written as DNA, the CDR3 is TGCGCCAGCAGCTCCAAACCTTGGGCTGTGCAGGGGGGCAATGAGCAGTTCTTC. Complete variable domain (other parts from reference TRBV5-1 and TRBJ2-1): KAGVTQTPRYLIKTRGQQVTLSCSPISGHRSVSWYQQTPGQGLQFLFEYFSETQRNKGNFPGRFSGRQFSNSRSEMNVSTLELGDSALYLCASSSKPWAVQGGNEQFFGPGTRLTVL.

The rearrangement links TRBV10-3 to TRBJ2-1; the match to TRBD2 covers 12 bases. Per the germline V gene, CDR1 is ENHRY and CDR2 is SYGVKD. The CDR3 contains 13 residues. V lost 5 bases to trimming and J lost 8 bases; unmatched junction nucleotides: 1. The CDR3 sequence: CAISLAGGDEQFF. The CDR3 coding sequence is TGTGCCATCAGTCTAGCGGGGGGGGATGAGCAGTTCTTC.

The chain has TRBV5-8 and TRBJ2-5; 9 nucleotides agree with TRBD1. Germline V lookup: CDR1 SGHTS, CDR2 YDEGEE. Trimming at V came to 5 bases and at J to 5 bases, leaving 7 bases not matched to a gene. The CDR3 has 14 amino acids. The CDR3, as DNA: TGTGCCAGCAGGGGGACAGGGAGAAGTGAGACCCAGTACTTC. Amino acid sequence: CASRGTGRSETQYF.

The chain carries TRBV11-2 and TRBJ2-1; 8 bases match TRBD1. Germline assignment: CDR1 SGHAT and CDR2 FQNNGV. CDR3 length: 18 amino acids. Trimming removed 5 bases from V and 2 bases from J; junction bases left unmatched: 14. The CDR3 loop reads CASSPYAPDRVTYNEQFF. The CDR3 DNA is TGTGCCAGCAGCCCTTATGCCCCGGACAGGGTTACCTACAATGAGCAGTTCTTC.

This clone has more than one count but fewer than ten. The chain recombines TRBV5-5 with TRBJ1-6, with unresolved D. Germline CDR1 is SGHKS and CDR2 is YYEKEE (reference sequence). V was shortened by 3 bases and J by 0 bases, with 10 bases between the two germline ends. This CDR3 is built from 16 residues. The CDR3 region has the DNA TGTGCCAGCAGCTCCGCGGATAGCTCCTATAATTCACCCCTCCACTTT. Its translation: CASSSADSSYNSPLHF.

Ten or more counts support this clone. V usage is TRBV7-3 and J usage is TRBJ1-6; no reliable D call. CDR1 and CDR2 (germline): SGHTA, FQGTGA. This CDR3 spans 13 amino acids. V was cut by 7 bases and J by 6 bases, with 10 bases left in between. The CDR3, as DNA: TGTGCCAGCACCAAGCGTCGTAATTCACCCCTCCACTTT. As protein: CASTKRRNSPLHF.

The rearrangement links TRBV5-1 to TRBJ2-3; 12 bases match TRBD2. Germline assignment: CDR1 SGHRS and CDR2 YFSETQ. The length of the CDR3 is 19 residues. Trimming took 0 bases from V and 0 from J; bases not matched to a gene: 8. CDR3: CASSLGLAGDLASTDTQYF. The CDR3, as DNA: TGCGCCAGCAGCTTGGGACTAGCGGGAGACCTTGCTAGCACAGATACGCAGTATTTT.

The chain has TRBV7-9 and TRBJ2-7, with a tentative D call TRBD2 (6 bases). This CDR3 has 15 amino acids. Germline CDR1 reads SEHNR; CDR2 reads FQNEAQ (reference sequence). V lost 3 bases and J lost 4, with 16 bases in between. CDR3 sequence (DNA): TGTGCCAGCAGCTTCGCGGGGAATATGAGGTACGAGCAGTACTTC. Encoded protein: CASSFAGNMRYEQYF.

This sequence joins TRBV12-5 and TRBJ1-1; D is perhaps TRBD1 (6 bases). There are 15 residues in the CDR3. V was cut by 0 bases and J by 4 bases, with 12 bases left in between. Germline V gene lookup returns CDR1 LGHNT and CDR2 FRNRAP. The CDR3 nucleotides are TGTGCTAGTGGTTTGGTAGGGGGGGGGTTCACTGAAGCTTTCTTT. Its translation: CASGLVGGGFTEAFF.

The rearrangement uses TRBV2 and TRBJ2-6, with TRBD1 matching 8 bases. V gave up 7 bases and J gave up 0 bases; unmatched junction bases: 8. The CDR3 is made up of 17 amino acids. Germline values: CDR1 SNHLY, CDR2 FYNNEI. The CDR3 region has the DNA TGTGCCAGCATTGCCGGGACAGGCTTCTCTGGGGCCAACGTCCTGACTTTC. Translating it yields CASIAGTGFSGANVLTF.

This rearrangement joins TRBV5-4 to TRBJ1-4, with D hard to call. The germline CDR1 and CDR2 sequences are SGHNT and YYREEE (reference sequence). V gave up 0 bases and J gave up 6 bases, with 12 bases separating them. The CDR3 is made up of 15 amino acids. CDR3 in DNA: TGTGCCAGCAGCTTGGCTTTACCAACGGATGAAAAACTGTTTTTT. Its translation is CASSLALPTDEKLFF.

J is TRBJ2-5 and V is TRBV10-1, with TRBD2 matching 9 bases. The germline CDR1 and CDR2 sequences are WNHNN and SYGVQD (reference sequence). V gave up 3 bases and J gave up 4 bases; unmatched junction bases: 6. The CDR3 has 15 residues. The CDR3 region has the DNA TGCGCCAGCAGTGAAAGCAGCGGGAGGACAGAGACCCAGTACTTC. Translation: CASSESSGRTETQYF.

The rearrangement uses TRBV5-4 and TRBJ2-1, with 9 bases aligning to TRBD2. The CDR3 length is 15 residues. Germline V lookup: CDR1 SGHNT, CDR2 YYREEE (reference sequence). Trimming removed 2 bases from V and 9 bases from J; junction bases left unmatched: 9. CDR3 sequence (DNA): TGTGCCAGCAGCTTTATGGCTAGCGGGGAGCCTGAGCAGTTCTTC. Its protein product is CASSFMASGEPEQFF.

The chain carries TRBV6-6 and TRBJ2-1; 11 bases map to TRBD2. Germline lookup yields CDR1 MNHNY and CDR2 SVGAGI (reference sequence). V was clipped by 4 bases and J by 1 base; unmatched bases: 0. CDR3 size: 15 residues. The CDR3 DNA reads TGTGCCAGCAGTTCTAGCGGGAGGTCCTACAATGAGCAGTTCTTC. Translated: CASSSSGRSYNEQFF.